This T cell receptor (beta chain) was found in a study of T cells in Graves' hyperthyroidism and ophthalmopathy (dated by TCRdb to between 2018 and 2021). Concerning the study at large: To identify TCR V-J signatures that set the groups apart, the researchers used a discovery cohort of roughly 100 patients, made up of around 40 with Graves' ophthalmopathy and 55 to 65 with stable Graves' hyperthyroidism. TCR Vbeta CDR3 sequencing of approximately 140 peripheral blood samples (over 40 ophthalmopathy, 75 to 80 hyperthyroidism and around 17 progressor patients) is reported in the paper. After blood sampling, hyperthyroidism patients were treated with methimazole at a starting dose of 30 mg daily, and ophthalmopathy patients were treated with high-dose intravenous methylprednisolone. The 90 to 100 discovery patients were randomly divided into training and test sets at a 7:3 ratio. Thyroid tissue and blood T-cell repertoires from more than five Graves' hyperthyroidism patients were also compared in the study. Prospective prediction of ophthalmopathy was tested in an independent validation cohort of approximately 18 hyperthyroidism patients and 15 to 17 patients who later progressed to ophthalmopathy. General conclusions and limits of the study: No statistical method was used to fix the sample size in advance, and group allocation was not hidden from the investigators. A model built on a 13 V-J signature distinguished ophthalmopathy from stable hyperthyroidism, reaching over 85% sensitivity and 81.08% specificity in cross-validation and 80%/75% in testing. Blood samples also contained most of the expanded thyroid clonotypes (frequency above 0.001), which suggests that blood repertoires may reflect thyroid immune responses. During validation, the model predicted progression to ophthalmopathy a median of about 6.3 months ahead of onset, with almost 71% sensitivity and about 72% specificity.

The TCR beta CDR3 regions were amplified from the RNA transcripts. The first round of RT-PCR for the TCR CDR3 was performed with the HTBI primer set and the Qiagen OneStep RT-PCR kit. Libraries were constructed in a second round of multiplex PCR, after which size selection and purification were performed. Sequencing of the libraries was done on an Illumina HiSeq2000 using paired-end 100 bp reads. Per the authors' processing: SOAPnuke was used to process the raw data, removing reads that contained adapters or uncalled bases, had a mean Phred below 15, or lacked an exact match to the constant primer or identifier. COPE v1.2.5 was used to merge high-quality paired reads, and clonotypes were defined as unique nucleotide sequences. MiTCR v1.1 was used to align clonotypes to the IMGT TRBV, TRBD and TRBJ reference segments. The analysis was restricted to V-J combinations with a frequency above 0.0001, which together covered 99% to 99.2% of the repertoires. The TCS score was defined as F50 (clonal expansion) divided by E x V (chaos), with BLOSUM62-based TCRdist calculated between CDR3 peptides within each V-J. Welch's t-statistics and random forest reduced around 520 V-J features to 10 to 15, which were used in a naive Bayes classifier (R e1071). TCRdb cleaned the public reads at Q25 with fastp, built clones with MiXCR and kept in-frame beta chains. Records with the same CDR3 protein are collapsed into one entry carrying the most frequent genes and DNA. These V and J calls derive from TCRdb rather than the authors' analysis. For this sample the table gives about 540,000 distinct CDR3 sequences, of which under 60% were detected only once. Nearly 8.5% of the sample belongs to the ten largest clones.

The germline ends are 12 bases apart after V is trimmed by 4 bases and J by 0 bases. Taken from cysteine to phenylalanine, the CDR3 has 15 residues. Just the 45-base CDR3 DNA is kept, in frame starting at base 1. Reading the germline V gene (reference sequence) gives CDR1 LNHDA and CDR2 SQIVND. A patient counted as having stable Graves' hyperthyroidism if no progression to ophthalmopathy occurred over 18 months of follow-up. Hyperthyroidism patients were newly diagnosed, had a disease duration of under 2 months, and were aged 18 to 65 years. The study excluded patients with uncontrolled infections, other autoimmune diseases, pregnancy or lactation. Diagnoses were based on clinical symptoms, serum thyroxine and TRAb, thyroid ultrasound and orbital computed tomography. Total RNA was extracted with Trizol reagent, and quality was checked on an Agilent 2100 Bioanalyzer. About this clonotype itself: The antigen it binds to is not known. Per-base quality was not reported, and no clone a single base away is much larger than it.

The TCR was taken from a young woman with Graves' hyperthyroidism. Donor details come from another sample of the same person, matched by shared clones. The receptor chain draws on TRBV19 and TRBJ2-5; TRBD2 is a weak D gene call, 6 bases matching. The sample comprised peripheral blood or thyroid tissue (not recorded which). The nucleotides are TGTGCCAGTAGTAAAGGGAGGCAGTACCAAGAGACCCAGTACTTC. Translated, this gives CASSKGRQYQETQYF.